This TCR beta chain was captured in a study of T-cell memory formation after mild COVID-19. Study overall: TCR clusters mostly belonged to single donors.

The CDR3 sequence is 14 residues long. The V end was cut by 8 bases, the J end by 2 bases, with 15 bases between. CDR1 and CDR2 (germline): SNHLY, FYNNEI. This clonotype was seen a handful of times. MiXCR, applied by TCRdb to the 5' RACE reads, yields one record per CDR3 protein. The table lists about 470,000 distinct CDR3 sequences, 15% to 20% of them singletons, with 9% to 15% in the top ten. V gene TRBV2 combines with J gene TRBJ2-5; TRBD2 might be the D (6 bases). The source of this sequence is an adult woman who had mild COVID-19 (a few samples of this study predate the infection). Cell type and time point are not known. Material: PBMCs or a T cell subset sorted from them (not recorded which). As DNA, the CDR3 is TGTGCCAGCCAGAGAGAAGCGGGTCAAGAGACCCAGTACTTC. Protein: CASQREAGQETQYF.